This entry describes one T cell receptor (beta chain). Its antigen is still unknown. No clone much larger than this one lies a single base away; base qualities are absent. The immunoSEQ Assay, a bias-controlled multiplex PCR, was used to amplify TCRbeta CDR3 regions from genomic DNA. The original pipeline was this. The number of nucleated cells in each sample was estimated by amplification of reference gene primers within the assay. Sequence reads were collapsed and filtered to measure the absolute abundance of every unique TCRbeta CDR3 rearrangement. For each sample, productive Simpson clonality was calculated by taking the square root of Simpson's diversity index across productive rearrangements. This immuneACCESS table, as held by TCRdb, lists in-frame sequences with V and J called but not all clones. Of the missing ones, under half trace to an unresolved V gene in checked studies; the others have no known cause. D and trimming come from the DNA, and the V and J calls and clone size come from that table. This sample holds 250,000 to 350,000 clones; roughly 80% were observed only once. Approximately 1.5% of the sample is held by the ten biggest clonotypes.

One collaborating source in Seattle enrolled patients while the patients were actively infected and followed the patients over time throughout the course of disease. Whole blood was collected in K2EDTA tubes by collaborating institutions according to the institutions' own protocols. For TCRbeta analysis, collaborator samples were shipped as frozen whole blood, as isolated PBMCs, or as DNA extracted from either sample type. The data stem from a study of blood T cell repertoires in COVID-19 (dated by TCRdb to 2020 to 2021). Turning to the overall study: Samples from collaborators originated in the United States, Italy and Spain and spanned both the acute and convalescent phases of COVID-19. The dataset comprised deeply sampled blood TCRbeta repertoires from subjects exposed to, actively infected with, or recovered from COVID-19. The material from the prospective study consisted of cDNA or gDNA derived from T cells, B-cell-depleted T cells, or PBMCs. Sample metadata almost always included a de-identified subject ID, COVID-19 status, age in years and sex. Samples were obtained from the ongoing ImmuneRACE study (first 160 participants) and from about 1,300 subjects provided by 6 global collaborators. HLA class I and class II types, where available, came from metadata supplied by the sample provider rather than from assay-based typing. The repertoires were released in a freely available public database meant as a resource for research on the immune response to SARS-CoV-2. The paper as a whole reports these results and caveats: How much clinical and demographic metadata was included differed by source and by participant, and the metadata was provided uncurated.

V lost 5 bases and J lost 4 bases, and the count of bases not matched to a germline gene is 4. CDR1 and CDR2 (WNHNN, SYGVQD) derive from the germline V gene (reference sequence). The CDR3 spans 13 residues, from the cysteine through the phenylalanine. Of all the DNA, just the CDR3 is kept, 39 bases in frame from base 1. The origin of this receptor is a human donor with COVID-19, enrolled during active disease. The donor label of this sample is uncertain. This sequence uses TRBV10-1 and TRBJ1-1, with 7 junctional bases fitting TRBD1. The sequenced sample was peripheral blood. The bases read TGCGCCAGCAGTATGACAGGGACCACTGAAGCTTTCTTT. Its protein product is CASSMTGTTEAFF.